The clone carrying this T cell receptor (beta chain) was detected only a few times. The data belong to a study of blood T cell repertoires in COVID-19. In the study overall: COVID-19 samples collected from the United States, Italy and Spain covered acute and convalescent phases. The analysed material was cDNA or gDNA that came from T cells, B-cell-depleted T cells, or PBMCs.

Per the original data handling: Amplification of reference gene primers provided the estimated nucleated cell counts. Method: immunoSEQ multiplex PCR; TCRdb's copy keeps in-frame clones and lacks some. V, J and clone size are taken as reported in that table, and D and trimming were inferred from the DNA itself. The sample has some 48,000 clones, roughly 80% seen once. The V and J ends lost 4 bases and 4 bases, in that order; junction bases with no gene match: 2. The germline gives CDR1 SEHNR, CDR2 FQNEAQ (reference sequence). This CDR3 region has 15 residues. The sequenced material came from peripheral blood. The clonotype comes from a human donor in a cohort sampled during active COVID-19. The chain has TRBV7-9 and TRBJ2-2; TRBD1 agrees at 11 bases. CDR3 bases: TGTGCCAGCAGCTCGGACAGGGGGCCCACCGGGGAGCTGTTTTTT. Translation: CASSSDRGPTGELFF.